The entry below describes one T cell receptor (beta chain). The data were obtained in a study of blood T cell repertoires in COVID-19. Overall study: Acute and convalescent COVID-19 samples came from the United States, Italy and Spain.

Repertoires were generated with immunoSEQ multiplex PCR, while TCRdb's copy carries only in-frame clones and drops some. The sample has about 240,000 clones, 75% to 90% seen once. The CDR3 consists of 15 residues. This chain uses TRBV21-1 with TRBJ1-6; the D call in the table, TRBD1, was not verified against the DNA. TRBV21-1 is classified as a pseudogene. This TCR was sampled from an older woman with active or convalescent COVID-19. The sequenced sample consisted of peripheral blood. CDR3 sequence reads: CASGRQGTYNSPLHF. The CDR3 DNA reads TGTGCCAGCGGAAGACAGGGAACTTATAATTCACCCCTCCACTTT.